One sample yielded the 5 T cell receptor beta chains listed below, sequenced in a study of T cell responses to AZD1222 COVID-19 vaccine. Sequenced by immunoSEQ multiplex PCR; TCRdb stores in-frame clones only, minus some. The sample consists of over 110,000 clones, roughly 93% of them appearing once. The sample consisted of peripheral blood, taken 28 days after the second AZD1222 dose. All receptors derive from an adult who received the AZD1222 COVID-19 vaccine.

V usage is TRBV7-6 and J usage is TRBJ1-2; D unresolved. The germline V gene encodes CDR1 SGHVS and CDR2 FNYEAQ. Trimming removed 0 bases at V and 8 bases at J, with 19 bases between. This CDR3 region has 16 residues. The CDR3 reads CASSLAPTAREQGYTF. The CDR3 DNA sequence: TGTGCCAGCAGCTTAGCGCCAACCGCCCGAGAGCAAGGCTACACCTTC.

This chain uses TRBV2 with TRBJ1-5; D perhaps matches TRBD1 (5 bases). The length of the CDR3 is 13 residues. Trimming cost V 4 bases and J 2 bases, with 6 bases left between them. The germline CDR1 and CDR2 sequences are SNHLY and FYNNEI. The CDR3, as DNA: TGTGCCAGCAGTGGGGGGGGCAATCAGCCCCAGCATTTT. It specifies CASSGGGNQPQHF.

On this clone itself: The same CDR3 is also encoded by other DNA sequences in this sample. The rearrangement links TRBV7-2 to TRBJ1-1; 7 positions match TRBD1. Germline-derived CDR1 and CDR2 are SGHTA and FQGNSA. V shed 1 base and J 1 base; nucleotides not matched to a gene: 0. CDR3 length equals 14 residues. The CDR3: CASSLGQGNTEAFF. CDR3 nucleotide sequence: TGTGCCAGCAGCTTAGGACAGGGGAACACTGAAGCTTTCTTT.

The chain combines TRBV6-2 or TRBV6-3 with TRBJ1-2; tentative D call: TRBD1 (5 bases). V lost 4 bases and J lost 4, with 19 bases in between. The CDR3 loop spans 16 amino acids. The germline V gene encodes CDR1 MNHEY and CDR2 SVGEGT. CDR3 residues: CASSSAPEGRIYGYTF. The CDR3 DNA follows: TGTGCCAGCAGTTCCGCCCCGGAGGGGAGGATCTATGGCTACACCTTC.

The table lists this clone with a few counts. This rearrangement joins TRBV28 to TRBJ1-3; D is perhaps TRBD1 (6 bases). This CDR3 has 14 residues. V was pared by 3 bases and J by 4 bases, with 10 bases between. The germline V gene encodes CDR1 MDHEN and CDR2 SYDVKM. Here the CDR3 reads CASSLSRGGNTIYF. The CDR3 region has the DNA TGTGCCAGCAGTTTGTCGAGGGGGGGAAACACCATATATTTT.